This passage covers 23 T cell receptor beta chains from one sample sequenced in a study of T-cell reconstitution after alpha-beta-depleted transplantation in children. Construction of the TCRbeta library involved unique molecular identifiers. TCRdb fed the PCR reads into MiXCR, producing one record per CDR3 protein. The sample includes hundreds of thousands of distinct CDR3 sequences, roughly 23% of them seen just once. This specimen consisted of PBMCs, mostly from graft donor cells, obtained 360 days after TCRalphabeta/CD19-depleted stem cell transplant. The receptors stem from a boy younger than two who had a stem cell transplant for acute myeloid leukemia, so the T cells may come from the graft donor.

This clonotype was observed many times. V usage is TRBV29-1 and J usage is TRBJ2-3; 12 bases line up with TRBD2. V trimming: 5 bases; J trimming: 1 base; junction bases outside the gene matches: 7. This CDR3 region has 16 residues. Germline CDR1 is SQVTM and CDR2 is ANQGSEA. The CDR3 spells CSVIPSGGAGTDTQYF. The CDR3 DNA reads TGCAGCGTTATCCCTAGCGGGGGGGCCGGCACAGATACGCAGTATTTT.

This clonotype was counted only a few times. The V gene is TRBV7-9, the J gene TRBJ1-2, with D unclear. Deletions cut 1 base from V and 13 bases from J, with 16 bases between. This CDR3 contains 13 residues. Germline CDR1 is SEHNR and CDR2 is FQNEAQ (reference sequence). The CDR3 protein is CASSLDRGLWFTF. The CDR3 DNA is TGTGCCAGCAGCTTAGATCGCGGCTTGTGGTTCACCTTC.

CDR3 DNA sequence: TGCAGTGCTAGCTCTAGCGGGGGGATCTACAATGAGCAGTTCTTC. It codes for CSASSSGGIYNEQFF. The rearrangement links TRBV20-1 to TRBJ2-1; TRBD2 matches 11 bases. V trimming: 3 bases; J trimming: 3 bases; junction bases outside the gene matches: 4. CDR1 is DFQATT and CDR2 is SNEGSKA in the germline V gene (reference sequence). The CDR3 runs 15 residues.

This clonotype was found many times. The chain links TRBV29-1 to TRBJ1-1; D gene uncertain. Trimming removed 0 bases from V and 5 bases from J, with 7 bases in between. Germline loops: CDR1 SQVTM, CDR2 ANQGSEA. CDR3 length: 12 amino acids. The CDR3 DNA is TGCAGCGTTGAAGATTTCGAGACTGAAGCTTTCTTT. This sequence encodes CSVEDFETEAFF.

This chain joins TRBV12-3 or TRBV12-4 and TRBJ1-6; perhaps TRBD1 as D (6 bases). The CDR3 contains 13 residues. V lost 10 bases, J lost 14 bases, and 21 bases lay in between. CDR3 loop: CATRLQGSGSLHF. CDR3 bases: TGTGCCACCCGTCTCCAGGGGAGTGGGTCCCTCCACTTT.

The sample holds many counts of this clonotype. The rearrangement uses TRBV15 and TRBJ1-1, with unresolved D. The CDR3 spans 15 residues. V dropped 0 bases and J dropped 4 bases, with 12 bases sitting between them. Per germline, CDR1 LNHNV and CDR2 YYDKDF (reference sequence). As DNA, the CDR3 is TGTGCCACCAGCAGAGAAGGTGGATGGAGCACTGAAGCTTTCTTT. It translates to CATSREGGWSTEAFF.

The rearrangement uses TRBV20-1 and TRBJ2-5; 10 nucleotides agree with TRBD2. This CDR3 is 15 amino acids long. Germline assignment: CDR1 DFQATT and CDR2 SNEGSKA (reference sequence). V gave up 5 bases and J gave up 0 bases; unmatched junction bases: 6. CDR3: CSAPTSGRYQETQYF. CDR3 coding DNA: TGCAGTGCTCCGACTAGCGGGCGGTACCAAGAGACCCAGTACTTC.

This clonotype was seen a handful of times. This chain connects TRBV5-1 to TRBJ2-1; 9 nucleotides align to TRBD1. CDR3 length: 15 residues. The V segment lost 4 bases and the J segment 6 bases; nucleotides outside the gene matches: 8. CDR1 is SGHRS and CDR2 is YFSETQ in the germline V gene. The CDR3 protein is CASSATGGAVNEQFF. As DNA, the CDR3 is TGCGCCAGCAGCGCGACAGGGGGAGCGGTCAATGAGCAGTTCTTC.

This clonotype was counted between two and nine times. V usage is TRBV20-1 and J usage is TRBJ2-3, with 7 bases fitting TRBD2. Trimming cost V 6 bases and J 0 bases; bases outside gene matches: 9. This CDR3 region has 15 residues. Germline CDR1 reads DFQATT; CDR2 reads SNEGSKA (reference sequence). CDR3 sequence reads: CSAPRGVTSTDTQYF. The CDR3 bases are TGCAGTGCCCCCCGGGGGGTGACTAGCACAGATACGCAGTATTTT.

This clonotype has at least ten counts. The V gene is TRBV10-2, the J gene TRBJ2-5; D might be TRBD2 (5 bases). Germline loops: CDR1 WSHSY, CDR2 SAAADI. This CDR3 is built from 13 residues. Trimming left V 4 bases short and J 5 bases short, with 11 bases between. The CDR3 sequence: CASSGGPAETQYF. CDR3 sequence (DNA): TGCGCCAGCAGTGGAGGGCCCGCGGAGACCCAGTACTTC.

This clonotype was seen ten or more times. This chain connects TRBV7-8 to TRBJ2-5; the match to TRBD2 covers 7 bases. V was clipped by 4 bases and J by 2 bases; unmatched bases: 7. Germline V CDR1 and CDR2: SGHVS, FQNEAQ. The CDR3 has 15 residues. CDR3 nucleotide sequence: TGTGCCAGCAGCTCCCGGGGAGGGAGGCAAGAGACCCAGTACTTC. Translation: CASSSRGGRQETQYF. Full variable domain (missing parts from reference TRBV7-8 and TRBJ2-5): GAGVSQSPRYKVAKRGQDVALRCDPISGHVSLFWYQQALGQGPEFLTYFQNEAQLDKSGLPSDRFFAERPEGSVSTLKIQRTQQEDSAVYLCASSSRGGRQETQYFGPGTRLLVL.

This chain links TRBV7-2 with TRBJ2-7; 10 bases map to TRBD2. Germline lookup yields CDR1 SGHTA and CDR2 FQGNSA. Trimming at V came to 5 bases and at J to 2 bases, leaving 6 bases not matched to a gene. CDR3 length: 15 residues. CDR3 amino acids: CASSHLAGDPYEQYF. In DNA form, the CDR3 reads TGTGCCAGCAGCCATCTAGCGGGGGATCCCTACGAGCAGTACTTC.

The CDR3 coding sequence is TGTGCCAGCAGTTTAGACAGGGGAACCCAGTACTTC. The encoded protein is CASSLDRGTQYF. The gene calls are TRBV12-3 or TRBV12-4 and TRBJ2-5, with 7 positions matching TRBD1. The CDR3 totals 12 residues. With 1 base clipped from V and 8 bases from J, the junction kept 1 base outside the gene matches.

This clonotype was seen only a few times. The CDR3 DNA reads TGCAGTGCCTTAAAAGCGGGGGGGGGCCCCACAGATACGCAGTATTTT. Its protein product is CSALKAGGGPTDTQYF. The V and J genes are TRBV20-1 and TRBJ2-3; 10 nucleotides match TRBD2. V lost 6 bases and J lost 2; bases outside the gene matches: 11. The CDR3 is 16 residues long. Per germline, CDR1 DFQATT and CDR2 SNEGSKA (reference sequence).

This chain's CDR3 is CSAILLGSEAGELFF. In DNA form, the CDR3 reads TGCAGTGCTATCTTATTAGGATCGGAGGCCGGGGAGCTGTTTTTT. The chain has TRBV20-1 and TRBJ2-2, with D possibly matching TRBD2 (5 bases). CDR1 and CDR2 from the germline V gene are DFQATT and SNEGSKA (reference sequence). The V end was cut by 4 bases, the J end by 6 bases, with 18 bases between. This CDR3 has 15 residues.

The chain recombines TRBV29-1 with TRBJ1-1, with D perhaps matching TRBD1 (5 bases). Trimming took off 7 bases at V and 5 bases at J, with 8 bases between the two ends. The CDR3 is made up of 10 amino acids. The germline gives CDR1 SQVTM, CDR2 ANQGSEA. DNA of the CDR3: TGCAGCGCAGGGTTTACTGAAGCTTTCTTT. It codes for CSAGFTEAFF.

This clonotype was found many times. The chain uses TRBV29-1 and TRBJ2-4; 8 nucleotides align to TRBD1. Germline CDR1 SQVTM, CDR2 ANQGSEA. Trimming removed 4 bases from V and 8 bases from J; junction bases left unmatched: 1. The CDR3 covers 11 residues. The CDR3 nucleotides read TGCAGCGTTGGACAGGGGTACATTCAGTACTTC. Protein product: CSVGQGYIQYF. The full variable domain, in which reference TRBV29-1 and TRBJ2-4 provide the parts outside the CDR3, is SAVISQKPSRDICQRGTSLTIQCQVDSQVTMMFWYRQQPGQSLTLIATANQGSEATYESGFVIDKFPISRPNLTFSTLTVSNMSPEDSSIYLCSVGQGYIQYFGAGTRLSVL.

This clonotype was counted ten times or more. The rearrangement joins TRBV12-3 or TRBV12-4 to TRBJ2-5; TRBD1 or TRBD2 may be the D gene (6 bases each). V shed 0 bases and J shed 5 bases, with 10 bases lying between them. The CDR3 sequence is 14 residues long. The CDR3 here is CASSLAGGWETQYF. CDR3 nucleotide sequence: TGTGCCAGCAGTTTAGCGGGGGGCTGGGAGACCCAGTACTTC.

V is TRBV29-1 and J is TRBJ1-2; D possibly corresponds to TRBD1 (6 bases). Germline lookup yields CDR1 SQVTM and CDR2 ANQGSEA. Trimming took 7 bases from V and 11 from J, leaving 17 bases between them. The CDR3 has 11 amino acids. CDR3 sequence: CSGGDQGRYTF. The CDR3 DNA reads as TGCAGCGGTGGGGACCAGGGGAGGTACACCTTC.

The chain employs TRBV18 and TRBJ2-1; tentatively, D is TRBD1 (5 bases). Per the germline V gene, CDR1 is KGHSH and CDR2 is LQKENI. Deletions cut 5 bases from V and 0 bases from J, with 14 bases between. The CDR3 is made up of 16 amino acids. DNA of the CDR3: TGTGCCAGCTCAGCAGGTGGGGCCAGCTCCTACAATGAGCAGTTCTTC. Translated, it gives CASSAGGASSYNEQFF.

There are many counts of this clonotype. The V call is TRBV5-1, the J call TRBJ2-4; 10 bases agree with TRBD2. Looked up from germline, CDR1 is SGHRS and CDR2 is YFSETQ. The ends lost 5 bases at V and 7 bases at J; junction bases unmatched: 12. The CDR3 spans 16 residues. The CDR3 loop reads CASRGERGGLTNIQYF. CDR3 DNA: TGCGCCAGCAGGGGAGAGCGGGGGGGCCTCACGAACATTCAGTACTTC.

This clonotype occurred a few times. J is TRBJ2-3 and V is TRBV5-6, with no clear D. Germline V gives CDR1 SGHDT, CDR2 YYEEEE. Trimming took 6 bases from V and 1 from J, leaving 9 bases between them. This CDR3 region has 13 residues. CDR3 amino acids: CASTQRGTDTQYF. The CDR3 nucleotides read TGTGCCAGCACCCAACGGGGCACAGATACGCAGTATTTT.

The table lists this clonotype with many counts. The rearrangement joins TRBV12-3 or TRBV12-4 to TRBJ1-1, with D possibly TRBD1 on 6 matching bases. Trimming left V 5 bases short and J 0 bases short, with 10 bases between. The CDR3 length is 14 residues. The CDR3 nucleotides read TGTGCCAGCAGTCCGAACAGGGTGAACACTGAAGCTTTCTTT. It specifies CASSPNRVNTEAFF.